Shown below are 20 T cell receptor beta chains from a single sample sequenced in a study of CD8 T cells in ankylosing spondylitis. Whole-study findings and limits: Made up of about eight highly homologous variants, a TCR beta motif appeared characteristic of ankylosing spondylitis blood.

What these receptors recognize is not known. Via MiXCR, TCRdb re-called the 5' RACE reads, giving one row per CDR3 protein. The sample consists of more than 650,000 distinct CDR3 sequences, roughly 10% of them appearing once. Sequenced sample: blood, either unsorted or a sorted T cell fraction (not recorded which). The receptors derive from a male donor with ankylosing spondylitis.

The genes are TRBV7-8 and TRBJ2-7, with TRBD1 matching 7 bases. Looked up from germline, CDR1 is SGHVS and CDR2 is FQNEAQ. The CDR3 spans 14 residues. J gave up 8 bases and V 5 bases, and 12 bases lay outside the gene matches. CDR3 coding DNA: TGTGCCAGCAGCCCAGGGGGTTTCGGTGCGAAGCAGTACTTC. Protein product: CASSPGGFGAKQYF.

CDR3 in DNA: TGTGCCATCAGGGGGGACAGGGGCACTGAAGCTTTCTTT. Translated, it gives CAIRGDRGTEAFF. The rearrangement uses TRBV10-3 and TRBJ1-1, with 10 bases matching TRBD1. The CDR3 is 13 residues long. V was pared by 6 bases and J by 4 bases, with 2 bases of the junction left unmatched. CDR1 ENHRY and CDR2 SYGVKD come from the germline V gene.

About this clonotype itself: Since a much larger clone is just one base distant, this may be a read error. The genes are TRBV20-1 and TRBJ2-1; 9 positions agree with TRBD2. V lost 3 bases and J lost 4; bases outside the gene matches: 7. Looked up from germline, CDR1 is DFQATT and CDR2 is SNEGSKA (reference sequence). The CDR3 loop spans 15 amino acids. The CDR3 loop reads CSASRLAGMYNEQFF. CDR3 in DNA: TGCAGTGCTAGTCGTCTAGCGGGAATGTACAATGAGCAGTTCTTC.

This clonotype showed up just a few times. This rearrangement joins TRBV20-1 to TRBJ2-5; 7 bases agree with TRBD2. The length of the CDR3 is 12 residues. J gave up 2 bases and V 7 bases, and 4 bases lay outside the gene matches. Looked up from germline, CDR1 is DFQATT and CDR2 is SNEGSKA (reference sequence). CDR3 sequence (DNA): TGCAGTGGAGCGGGGCAACAAGAGACCCAGTACTTC. This sequence encodes CSGAGQQETQYF.

The table lists this clonotype with a few counts. The rearrangement links TRBV12-3 or TRBV12-4 to TRBJ1-4; TRBD1 might be the D (6 bases). The V and J ends lost 1 base and 8 bases respectively, with 11 bases between them. The length of the CDR3 is 14 residues. Written as DNA, the CDR3 is TGTGCCAGCAGTTTAGGGGGGGCGAGCGAAAAACTGTTTTTT. Its protein product is CASSLGGASEKLFF.

This chain joins TRBV9 and TRBJ2-2; D might be TRBD1 or TRBD2, each matching 5 bases. V was trimmed by 0 bases and J by 5 bases, leaving 14 bases between them. There are 16 residues in the CDR3. From germline, CDR1 is SGDLS and CDR2 YYNGEE. CDR3 region: CASSVVGDPRTGELFF. CDR3 DNA: TGTGCCAGCAGCGTAGTAGGGGACCCACGAACCGGGGAGCTGTTTTTT.

The sample holds a few counts of this clonotype. The chain couples TRBV6-1 to TRBJ2-3, with a tentative D call TRBD1 (5 bases). Germline CDR1 is MNHNS and CDR2 is SASEGT. V dropped 5 bases and J dropped 0 bases, with 12 bases sitting between them. The CDR3 has 15 residues. The DNA for the CDR3 is TGTGCCAGCAGTCATCAGACAGTCAGCACAGATACGCAGTATTTT. Protein: CASSHQTVSTDTQYF.

The chain joins TRBV20-1 to TRBJ2-5; a possible D gene is TRBD1 (5 bases). The CDR3 covers 13 residues. Germline CDR1 is DFQATT and CDR2 is SNEGSKA (reference sequence). The V end lost 6 bases, the J end lost 4 bases, and 15 bases lay between the germline ends. In nucleotides, the CDR3 is TGCAGTGCCTTCGAGGACAAAGGAGAGACCCAGTACTTC. Translation: CSAFEDKGETQYF.

This clonotype occurred many times. The J gene is TRBJ2-5, the V gene TRBV5-1; the D gene could be TRBD1 or TRBD2 (5 bases each). V shed 4 bases and J shed 4 bases, with 17 bases lying between them. From germline, CDR1 is SGHRS and CDR2 YFSETQ. This CDR3 has 15 amino acids. CDR3 amino acids: CASSLRGELGETQYF. In DNA, the CDR3 is TGCGCCAGCAGCCTGAGAGGGGAGCTCGGAGAGACCCAGTACTTC.

This clonotype was counted a few times. This chain uses TRBV7-2 with TRBJ2-4; maybe TRBD2 (6 bases). Trimming removed 3 bases at V and 3 bases at J, with 12 bases between. The CDR3 sequence is 15 residues long. Germline CDR1 reads SGHTA; CDR2 reads FQGNSA. The CDR3: CASSFGGMGKNIQYF. In DNA, the CDR3 is TGTGCCAGCAGCTTTGGCGGGATGGGCAAAAACATTCAGTACTTC. Supplemented by reference TRBV7-2 and TRBJ2-4, the full variable domain reads GAGVSQSPSNKVTEKGKDVELRCDPISGHTALYWYRQSLGQGLEFLIYFQGNSAPDKSGLPSDRFSAERTGGSVSTLTIQRTQQEDSAVYLCASSFGGMGKNIQYFGAGTRLSVL.

This chain joins TRBV4-2 and TRBJ2-5, with TRBD2 identical over 8 bases. Germline CDR1 and CDR2: LGHNA and YNFKEQ. The CDR3 spans 15 residues. After removal of 3 bases from V and 4 bases from J, the junction contained 7 bases not matched to a gene. In DNA, the CDR3 is TGTGCCAGCAGCCAGCTAGCGGGCATTGGAGAGACCCAGTACTTC. Amino acids: CASSQLAGIGETQYF.

V is TRBV18 and J is TRBJ2-7, with 7 bases lining up with TRBD1. This CDR3 contains 13 residues. V shed 3 bases, J shed 3 bases, and the junction held 2 bases outside the gene matches. Germline CDR1 is KGHSH and CDR2 is LQKENI. The CDR3 here is CASSPTGNYEQYF. DNA of the CDR3: TGTGCCAGCTCACCGACAGGGAACTACGAGCAGTACTTC.

This chain uses TRBV7-9 with TRBJ1-3, with TRBD1 identical over 9 bases. V lost 7 bases and J lost 2; bases outside the gene matches: 9. From germline, CDR1 is SEHNR and CDR2 FQNEAQ (reference sequence). The CDR3 is 16 residues long. CDR3 in amino acids: CASTSNRGPPGNTIYF. CDR3 DNA sequence: TGTGCCAGCACCTCAAACAGGGGGCCACCTGGAAACACCATATATTTT.

The V and J genes are TRBV5-1 and TRBJ2-5; D is uncertain. Germline V gives CDR1 SGHRS, CDR2 YFSETQ. V dropped 4 bases and J dropped 5 bases, with 12 bases sitting between them. The CDR3 extends over 13 amino acids. CDR3 DNA: TGCGCCAGCAGCCCTTCCCCGTCGGAGACCCAGTACTTC. Its protein product is CASSPSPSETQYF.

This clonotype turned up a few times. J is TRBJ2-1 and V is TRBV24-1; D is unresolved. The CDR3 covers 18 residues. Trimming pared 4 bases from V and 3 bases from J, leaving 21 bases between. Germline CDR1 and CDR2: KGHDR and SFDVKD. The CDR3 coding sequence is TGTGCCACCAGTGACCCGACGGACCGAAGGCCAAACTACAATGAGCAGTTCTTC. It specifies CATSDPTDRRPNYNEQFF.

There are many counts of this clonotype. The CDR3 is CSARDGGDGNQPQHF. CDR3 sequence (DNA): TGCAGTGCTAGGGACGGGGGAGATGGCAATCAGCCCCAGCATTTT. V is TRBV20-1 and J is TRBJ1-5, with D possibly TRBD1 on 5 matching bases. The CDR3 consists of 15 residues. The V and J ends lost 3 bases and 2 bases respectively, with 14 bases between them. CDR1 and CDR2 from the germline V gene are DFQATT and SNEGSKA (reference sequence).

In this sample, this clonotype turned up a few times. The chain carries TRBV27 and TRBJ2-2; D is unresolved. The CDR3 loop spans 16 amino acids. Trimming stripped 5 bases from V and 6 bases from J, with 19 bases between. Germline-derived CDR1 and CDR2 are MNHEY and SMNVEV (reference sequence). The CDR3 DNA follows: TGTGCCAGCAGTCTACGGACGAGTCAGAGGTCCGGGGAGCTGTTTTTT. It codes for CASSLRTSQRSGELFF.

In its sample, this clonotype was seen a few times. V and J are TRBV9 and TRBJ2-5; 11 nucleotides match TRBD2. CDR1 and CDR2 from the germline V gene are SGDLS and YYNGEE. V lost 6 bases, J lost 3 bases, and 7 bases stayed unmatched. The CDR3 length is 15 residues. The CDR3 DNA reads as TGTGCCAGCATCCTCGTGACTAGCGGGGAAGAGACCCAGTACTTC. It yields the protein CASILVTSGEETQYF.

This clonotype was picked up a small number of times. J is TRBJ1-2 and V is TRBV28, with D uncertain. Germline V gene sequence: CDR1 MDHEN, CDR2 SYDVKM. The CDR3 is 13 residues long. The V end lost 2 bases, the J end lost 4 bases, and 8 bases lay between the germline ends. Here the CDR3 reads CASSLNRPYGYTF. The CDR3 DNA reads TGTGCCAGCAGTTTAAACAGACCCTATGGCTACACCTTC.

This clonotype was seen many times. This sequence joins TRBV7-2 and TRBJ2-1; D is undetermined. V was pared by 3 bases and J by 0 bases, with 6 bases between. This CDR3 is built from 14 residues. CDR1 and CDR2 from the germline V gene are SGHTA and FQGNSA. The chain's CDR3 is CASSFVGSYNEQFF. CDR3 coding DNA: TGTGCCAGCAGCTTCGTCGGCTCCTACAATGAGCAGTTCTTC.